This T cell receptor beta chain was recorded in a study of blood T cells in healthy people across ages. V lost 2 bases and J 4 bases, leaving 13 bases between the germline ends. Germline CDR1 reads SNHLY; CDR2 reads FYNNEI. The CDR3 loop spans 15 amino acids. The authors ran a second PCR of about 6 to 11 cycles using a sample-barcoded 5' primer and a J-beta primer mix. In TCRdb, the 5' RACE reads were re-called with MiXCR into one record per CDR3 protein. This sample has hundreds of thousands of distinct CDR3 sequences, with roughly three fifths found just once. This sequence was found in a man between 35 and 55 years old in good health. The specimen sequenced was blood. The chain recombines TRBV2 with TRBJ2-3; D call uncertain. CDR3 in amino acids: CASSEFAERADTQYF. The CDR3 DNA reads TGTGCCAGCAGTGAATTTGCCGAGCGCGCAGATACGCAGTATTTT.